Listed below are T cell receptor beta chains from one sample, sequenced in a study of blood T cell repertoires in COVID-19. Clones were read by immunoSEQ multiplex PCR, and TCRdb kept only the in-frame ones, dropping some. Among over 65,000 clones listed, about 90% were seen once. Input material: peripheral blood. All receptors derive from a man in his forties or fifties with active COVID-19. CDR3s leave out the opening cysteine and the closing phenylalanine or tryptophan. The listing skips clone size in some rows; elsewhere it reads once, few, many or a size class.

>TRBV4-2|TRBJ2-7|few
ASAGRSYEQY
>TRBV7-3|TRBJ1-2|.
ASSPTPQAVYGYT
>TRBV15|TRBJ2-5|once
ATSRGQGLGTQETQY
>TRBV27|TRBJ1-6|.
ASSRGIYNSPLH
>TRBV6-5|TRBJ2-5|.
ASSYRDSVETQY
>TRBV19|TRBJ2-2|.
ASSKGQEVAGELF
>TRBV5-6|TRBJ2-1|once
ASTRTSGVSLVYNEQF
>TRBV4-2|TRBJ2-3|.
ASSQTRQDYTDTQY
>TRBV3-1/TRBV3-2|TRBJ2-7|.
ASSQMRGEQY
>TRBV5-1|TRBJ1-3|once
ASSRGPTGAGNTIY
>TRBV6-5|TRBJ1-2|.
ASSFGGVYGYT
>TRBV6-6|TRBJ2-7|.
ASRETGAYEQY
>TRBV29-1|TRBJ1-1|.
SVLVDRGGTEAF
>TRBV7-8|TRBJ2-3|.
ASSPRTLRDTQY
>TRBV10-3|TRBJ2-1|.
AISRTSGSYNEQF
>TRBV11-1|TRBJ2-3|.
ASSPGTGDTDTQY
>TRBV5-1|TRBJ2-5|.
ASSAVQTGRSETQY
>TRBV28|TRBJ1-2|.
ASRTGTPYGYT
>TRBV3-1/TRBV3-2|TRBJ1-2|.
ASSHPGGNYGYT
>TRBV7-2|TRBJ2-3|.
ASSLGSQGPDTQY
>TRBV7-9|TRBJ2-7|.
ASALGGEKQY
>TRBV4-2|TRBJ1-2|.
ASSQGSGRGLGGYT
>TRBV4-3|TRBJ2-2|.
ASSQDRTGSCF
>TRBV4-1|TRBJ2-7|.
ASSQDQYSYEQY
>TRBV4-2|TRBJ2-3|.
ASSQDLTGQVPTDTQY
>TRBV28|TRBJ1-2|.
ASSLATFYGYT
>TRBV5-1|TRBJ2-2|.
ASSLSAGQNTGELF
>TRBV11-2|TRBJ2-5|.
ASSTFQRRPQETQY
>TRBV2|TRBJ2-6|.
ASSNRGGGANVLT
>TRBV15|TRBJ1-4|.
ATSSDPGQGNEKLF
>TRBV3-1/TRBV3-2|TRBJ2-5|once
ASSPRGEGVQETQY
>TRBV2|TRBJ1-6|.
ADGTENNSPLH
>TRBV5-1|TRBJ2-1|once
ASSLKLEQF
>TRBV19|TRBJ1-1|.
ASSILQGNTEAF
>TRBV10-3|TRBJ2-7|.
AIQRGISYEQY
>TRBV6-1|TRBJ1-2|once
ASSERQGRAGYT
>TRBV2|TRBJ1-6|.
ASSAPGQGTSPLH
>TRBV7-7|TRBJ2-5|.
ASSPRRGGQETQY
>TRBV5-1|TRBJ2-3|.
ASSQTARLAGTDTQY
>TRBV24-1|TRBJ2-2|.
ATSDRTSSPRELF
>TRBV2|TRBJ2-7|few
ASMAPRGQGDNEQY
>TRBV10-3|TRBJ2-1|.
ATAAGGVVNEQF
>TRBV19|TRBJ2-3|.
ASSYYTDTQY
>TRBV9|TRBJ2-3|once
ASSAGQSSYNTDTQY
>TRBV4-2|TRBJ2-1|.
ASSQDPSGGVNEQF
>TRBV18|TRBJ2-3|.
ASSLTGDILTDTQY
>TRBV18|TRBJ1-6|.
ASSPSGTYNSPLH
>TRBV7-3|TRBJ2-3|.
ASSLSITDTQY
>TRBV27|TRBJ1-2|.
ASSRSILPRGKPYGYT
>TRBV28|TRBJ1-2|.
ASSLTGVSPGYT
>TRBV5-1|TRBJ2-2|.
ASSRRQGAAGELF
>TRBV2|TRBJ1-4|.
ASRKTQGTNEKLF
>TRBV29-1|TRBJ2-3|.
SVGLYGTSGKDTQY
>TRBV21-1|TRBJ1-2|.
ASLTDIPPIYGYT
>TRBV6-5|TRBJ1-2|.
ASSYSGVLGYGYT
>TRBV7-2|TRBJ2-1|.
ASSLGGGREQF
>TRBV9|TRBJ2-2|few
ASSALRGSGAGELF